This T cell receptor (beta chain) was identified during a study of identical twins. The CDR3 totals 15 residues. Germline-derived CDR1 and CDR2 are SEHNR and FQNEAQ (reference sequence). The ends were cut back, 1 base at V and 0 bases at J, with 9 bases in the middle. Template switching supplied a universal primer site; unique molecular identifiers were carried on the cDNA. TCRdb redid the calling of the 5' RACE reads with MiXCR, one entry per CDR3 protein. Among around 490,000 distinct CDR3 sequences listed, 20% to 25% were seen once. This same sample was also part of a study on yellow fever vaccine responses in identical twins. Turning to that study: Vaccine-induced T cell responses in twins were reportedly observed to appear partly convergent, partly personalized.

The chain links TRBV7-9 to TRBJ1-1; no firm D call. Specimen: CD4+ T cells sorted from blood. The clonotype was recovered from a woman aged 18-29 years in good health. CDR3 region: CASSLENKVNTEAFF. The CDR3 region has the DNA TGTGCCAGCAGCTTAGAGAACAAGGTGAACACTGAAGCTTTCTTT.